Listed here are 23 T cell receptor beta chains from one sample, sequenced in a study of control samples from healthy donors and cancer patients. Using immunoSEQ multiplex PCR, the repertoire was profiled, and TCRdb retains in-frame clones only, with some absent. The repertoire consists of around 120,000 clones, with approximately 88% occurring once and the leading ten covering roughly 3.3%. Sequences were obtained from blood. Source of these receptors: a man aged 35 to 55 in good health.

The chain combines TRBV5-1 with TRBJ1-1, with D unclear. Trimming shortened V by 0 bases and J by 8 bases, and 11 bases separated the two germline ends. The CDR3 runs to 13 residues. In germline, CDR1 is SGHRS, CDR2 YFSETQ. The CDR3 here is CASSLEGVGEAFF. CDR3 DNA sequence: TGCGCCAGCAGCTTGGAAGGAGTCGGAGAAGCTTTCTTT.

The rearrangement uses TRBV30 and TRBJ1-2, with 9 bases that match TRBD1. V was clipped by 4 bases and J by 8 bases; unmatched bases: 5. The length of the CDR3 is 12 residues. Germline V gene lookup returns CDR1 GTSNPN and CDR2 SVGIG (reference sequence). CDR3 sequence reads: CAWTQGAGGYTF. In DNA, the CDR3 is TGTGCCTGGACACAGGGGGCAGGAGGCTACACCTTC.

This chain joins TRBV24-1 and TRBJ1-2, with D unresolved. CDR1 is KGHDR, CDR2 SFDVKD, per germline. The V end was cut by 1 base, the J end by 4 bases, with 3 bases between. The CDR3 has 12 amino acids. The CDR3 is CATSDLGYGYTF. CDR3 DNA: TGTGCCACCAGTGATTTAGGCTATGGCTACACCTTC.

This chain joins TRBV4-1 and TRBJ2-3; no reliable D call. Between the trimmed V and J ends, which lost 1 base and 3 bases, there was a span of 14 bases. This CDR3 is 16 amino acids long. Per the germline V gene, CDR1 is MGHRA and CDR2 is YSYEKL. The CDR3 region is CASSQGRVTGTDTQYF. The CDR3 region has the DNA TGCGCCAGCAGCCAAGGCCGGGTCACTGGGACAGATACGCAGTATTTT.

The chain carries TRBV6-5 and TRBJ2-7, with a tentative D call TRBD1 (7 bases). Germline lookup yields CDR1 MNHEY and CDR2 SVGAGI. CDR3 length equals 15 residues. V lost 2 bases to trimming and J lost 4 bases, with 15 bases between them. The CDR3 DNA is TGTGCCAGCAGTTACGGCGGAGGGGGCGGGTACGAGCAGTACTTC. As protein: CASSYGGGGGYEQYF.

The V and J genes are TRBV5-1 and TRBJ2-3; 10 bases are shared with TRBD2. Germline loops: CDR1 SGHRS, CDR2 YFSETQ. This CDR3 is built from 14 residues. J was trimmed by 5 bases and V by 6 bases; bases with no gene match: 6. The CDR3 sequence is CASTTSGAVDTQYF. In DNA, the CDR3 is TGCGCCAGCACAACTAGCGGGGCAGTAGATACGCAGTATTTT.

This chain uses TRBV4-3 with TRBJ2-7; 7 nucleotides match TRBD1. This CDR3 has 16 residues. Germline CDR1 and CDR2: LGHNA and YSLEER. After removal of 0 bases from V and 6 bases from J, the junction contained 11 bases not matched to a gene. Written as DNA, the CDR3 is TGCGCCAGCAGCCAAGAAGTAGACAGGGAACATGCCGAGCAGTACTTC. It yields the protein CASSQEVDREHAEQYF.

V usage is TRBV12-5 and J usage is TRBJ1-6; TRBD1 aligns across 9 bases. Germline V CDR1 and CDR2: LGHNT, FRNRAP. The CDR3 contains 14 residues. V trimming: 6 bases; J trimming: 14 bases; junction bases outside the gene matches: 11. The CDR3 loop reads CASGPGQGVKALHF. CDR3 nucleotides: TGTGCTAGTGGCCCGGGACAGGGAGTAAAGGCCCTCCACTTT. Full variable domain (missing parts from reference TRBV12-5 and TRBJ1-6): DARVTQTPRHKVTEMGQEVTMRCQPILGHNTVFWYRQTMMQGLELLAYFRNRAPLDDSGMPKDRFSAEMPDATLATLKIQPSEPRDSAVYFCASGPGQGVKALHFGNGTRLTVT.

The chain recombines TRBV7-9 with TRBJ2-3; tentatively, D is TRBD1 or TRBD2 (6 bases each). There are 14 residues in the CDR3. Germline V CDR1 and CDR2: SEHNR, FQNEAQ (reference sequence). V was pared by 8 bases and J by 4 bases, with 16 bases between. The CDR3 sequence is CASRGGLGADTQYF. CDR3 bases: TGTGCCAGCCGAGGGGGGCTTGGTGCAGATACGCAGTATTTT.

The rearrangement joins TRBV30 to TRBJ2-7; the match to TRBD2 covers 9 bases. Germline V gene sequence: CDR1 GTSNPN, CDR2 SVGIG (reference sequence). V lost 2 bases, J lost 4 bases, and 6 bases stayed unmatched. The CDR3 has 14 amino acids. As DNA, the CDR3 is TGTGCCTGGAGTTACGGGACTAGCATTTACGAGCAGTACTTC. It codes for CAWSYGTSIYEQYF.

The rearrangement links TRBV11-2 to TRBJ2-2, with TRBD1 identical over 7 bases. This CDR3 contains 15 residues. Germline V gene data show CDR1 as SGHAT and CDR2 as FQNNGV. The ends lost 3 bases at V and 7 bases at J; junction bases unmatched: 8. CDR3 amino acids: CASSFRGQTIGELFF. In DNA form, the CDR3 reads TGTGCCAGCAGCTTTAGGGGGCAGACTATCGGGGAGCTGTTTTTT.

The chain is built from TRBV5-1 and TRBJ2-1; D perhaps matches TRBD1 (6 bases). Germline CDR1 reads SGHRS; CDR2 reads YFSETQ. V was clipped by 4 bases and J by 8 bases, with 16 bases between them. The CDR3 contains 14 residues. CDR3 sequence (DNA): TGCGCCAGCAGCGGTGGACAGTTGGGATATGAGCAGTTCTTC. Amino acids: CASSGGQLGYEQFF.

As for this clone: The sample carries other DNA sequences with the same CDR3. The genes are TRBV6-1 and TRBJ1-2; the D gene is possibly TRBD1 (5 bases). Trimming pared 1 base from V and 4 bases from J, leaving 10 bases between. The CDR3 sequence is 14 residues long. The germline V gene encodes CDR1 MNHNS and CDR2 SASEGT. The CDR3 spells CASSEGGGSYGYTF. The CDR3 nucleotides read TGTGCCAGCAGTGAAGGGGGGGGATCCTATGGCTACACCTTC.

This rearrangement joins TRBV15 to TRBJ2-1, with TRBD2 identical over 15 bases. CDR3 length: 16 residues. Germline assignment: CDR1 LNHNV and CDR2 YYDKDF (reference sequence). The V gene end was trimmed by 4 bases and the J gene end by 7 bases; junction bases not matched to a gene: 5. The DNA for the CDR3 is TGTGCCACCAGCACCGGGACTAGCGGGGGGATTAATGAGCAGTTCTTC. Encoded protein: CATSTGTSGGINEQFF.

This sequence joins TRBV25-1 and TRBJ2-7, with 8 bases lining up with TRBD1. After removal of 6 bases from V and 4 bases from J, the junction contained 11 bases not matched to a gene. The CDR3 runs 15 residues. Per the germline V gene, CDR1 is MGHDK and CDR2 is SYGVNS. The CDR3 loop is CASSLRQGSMYEQYF. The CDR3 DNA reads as TGTGCCAGCAGCCTTCGACAGGGGAGCATGTACGAGCAGTACTTC.

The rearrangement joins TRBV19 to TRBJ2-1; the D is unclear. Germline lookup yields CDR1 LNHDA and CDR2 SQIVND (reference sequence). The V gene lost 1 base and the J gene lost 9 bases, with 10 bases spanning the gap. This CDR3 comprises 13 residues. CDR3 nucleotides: TGTGCCAGTAGTATAGGACGTTGGGGTGAGCAGTTCTTC. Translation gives CASSIGRWGEQFF.

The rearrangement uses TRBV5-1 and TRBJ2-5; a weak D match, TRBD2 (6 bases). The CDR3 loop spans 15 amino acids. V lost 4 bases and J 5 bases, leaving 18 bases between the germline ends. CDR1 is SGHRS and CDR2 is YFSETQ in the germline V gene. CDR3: CASSQYSGREETQYF. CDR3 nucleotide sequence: TGCGCCAGCAGCCAATATTCGGGACGGGAGGAGACCCAGTACTTC.

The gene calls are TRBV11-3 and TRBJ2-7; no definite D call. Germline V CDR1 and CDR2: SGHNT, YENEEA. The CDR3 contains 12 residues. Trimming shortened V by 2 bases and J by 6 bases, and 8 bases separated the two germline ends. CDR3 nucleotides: TGTGCCAGCAGCTTAAGGTTTGGCGAGCAGTACTTC. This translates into CASSLRFGEQYF.

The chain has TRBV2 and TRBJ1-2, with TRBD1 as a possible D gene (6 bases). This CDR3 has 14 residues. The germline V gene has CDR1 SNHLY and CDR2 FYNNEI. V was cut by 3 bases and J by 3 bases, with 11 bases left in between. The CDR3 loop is CASSDQGSDYGYTF. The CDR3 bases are TGTGCCAGCAGTGATCAGGGGTCAGACTATGGCTACACCTTC.

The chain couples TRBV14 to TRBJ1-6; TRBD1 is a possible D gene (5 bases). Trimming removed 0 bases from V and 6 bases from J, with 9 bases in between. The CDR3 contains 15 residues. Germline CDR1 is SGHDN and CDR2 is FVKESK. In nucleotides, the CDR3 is TGTGCCAGCAGCCAAGAAGCAGGGATTAATTCACCCCTCCACTTT. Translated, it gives CASSQEAGINSPLHF.

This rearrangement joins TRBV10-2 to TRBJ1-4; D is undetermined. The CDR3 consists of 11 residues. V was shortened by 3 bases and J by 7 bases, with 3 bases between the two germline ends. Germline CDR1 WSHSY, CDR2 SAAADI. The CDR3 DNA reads TGCGCCAGCAGTGATGGTGAAAAACTGTTTTTT. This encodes CASSDGEKLFF.

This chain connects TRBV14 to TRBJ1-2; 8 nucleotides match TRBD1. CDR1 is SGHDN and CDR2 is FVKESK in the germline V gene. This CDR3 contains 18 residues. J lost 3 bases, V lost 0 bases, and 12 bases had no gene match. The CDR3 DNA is TGTGCCAGCAGCCAAGACGCAGTGGCAGGGGGCGGGTACTATGGCTACACCTTC. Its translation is CASSQDAVAGGGYYGYTF.

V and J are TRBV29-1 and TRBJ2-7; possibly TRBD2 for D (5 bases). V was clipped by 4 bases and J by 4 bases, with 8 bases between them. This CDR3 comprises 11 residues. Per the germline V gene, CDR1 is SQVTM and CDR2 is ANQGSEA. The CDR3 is CSVGERYEQYF. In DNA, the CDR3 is TGCAGCGTTGGCGAGCGGTACGAGCAGTACTTC.